This passage covers 18 T cell receptor beta chains from one sample sequenced in a study of Japanese encephalitis immunity and Zika vaccine responses. For 5 to 6 days, PBMCs labeled with CFSE were cultured with peptide pools at approximately 0.95 ug/mL each. Proliferating CD4 T cells were sorted unfixed as live CD56-CD19-CD16-CD3+CD4+ CFSE-low cells. TCRdb analysed the 5' RACE reads with MiXCR anew, one entry per CDR3 protein. Here the sample spans over 400 distinct CDR3 sequences, around 0.96% being singletons. The material was antigen-activated CD4+ T cells from blood, cultured, obtained during a Zika inactivated vaccine study. Receptors were obtained from an adult woman who received an inactivated Zika virus vaccine.

The chain employs TRBV6-5 and TRBJ1-3; D unresolved. The CDR3 sequence is 14 residues long. The germline CDR1 and CDR2 sequences are MNHEY and SVGAGI. Trimming took 1 base from V and 3 from J, leaving 7 bases between them. The CDR3 region has the DNA TGTGCCAGCAGTTACTACAGTAATGGAAACACCATATATTTT. The encoded protein is CASSYYSNGNTIYF.

Within the sample, this clonotype is large. The genes are TRBV7-6 and TRBJ2-5; TRBD1 might be the D (6 bases). Trimming cost V 5 bases and J 5 bases, with 18 bases left between them. Germline V gene lookup returns CDR1 SGHVS and CDR2 FNYEAQ. This CDR3 is built from 15 residues. CDR3 sequence (DNA): TGTGCCAGCAGCCCAACGGGACACCTGAGGGAGACCCAGTACTTC. It is translated as CASSPTGHLRETQYF.

This clonotype is categorized as medium-sized (0.01 to 0.1%). CDR3 in amino acids: CASSSPRHRPYGYTF. In DNA, the CDR3 is TGTGCCAGCAGCTCCCCCCGCCACAGGCCCTATGGCTACACCTTC. This chain joins TRBV11-2 and TRBJ1-2, with TRBD1 as a possible D gene (5 bases). There are 15 residues in the CDR3. CDR1 is SGHAT, CDR2 FQNNGV, per germline. With 4 bases removed from V and 4 bases from J, the gap between germline ends came to 16 bases.

The chain is built from TRBV20-1 and TRBJ1-6; D unclear. Germline CDR1 is DFQATT and CDR2 is SNEGSKA (reference sequence). The CDR3 runs 14 residues. With 5 bases removed from V and 5 bases from J, the gap between germline ends came to 13 bases. This CDR3 is CSAVPGANNSPLHF. In DNA, the CDR3 is TGCAGTGCTGTCCCGGGCGCCAATAATTCACCCCTCCACTTT.

By share, this clonotype ranks as large. V usage is TRBV4-3 and J usage is TRBJ1-6, with 7 bases matching TRBD1. The CDR3 covers 14 residues. Losses at the gene ends were 1 base for V and 8 bases for J; bases not matched to a gene: 2. Per germline, CDR1 LGHNA and CDR2 YSLEER. CDR3 region: CASSQGQGDSPLHF. The CDR3 DNA sequence: TGCGCCAGCAGCCAAGGACAGGGAGATTCACCCCTCCACTTT.

This clonotype was detected a few times. This sequence joins TRBV12-3 or TRBV12-4 and TRBJ1-3, with TRBD1 as a possible D gene (6 bases). V was pared by 5 bases and J by 7 bases, with 12 bases between. The CDR3 extends over 13 amino acids. The CDR3 DNA reads as TGTGCCAGCAGTAATTACAGGGCCAACACCATATATTTT. This sequence encodes CASSNYRANTIYF.

This clonotype is large within its sample. This chain joins TRBV4-3 and TRBJ1-4; D possibly corresponds to TRBD1 (5 bases). The V end was cut by 0 bases, the J end by 0 bases, with 17 bases between. The CDR3 has 19 amino acids. Germline V gene lookup returns CDR1 LGHNA and CDR2 YSLEER. Here the CDR3 DNA reads TGCGCCAGCAGCCAAGAAAGGACGACAGAAATTGCAACTAATGAAAAACTGTTTTTT. This sequence encodes CASSQERTTEIATNEKLFF.

Sample share makes this clonotype medium-sized. This chain links TRBV27 with TRBJ1-2, with TRBD1 identical over 12 bases. J gave up 9 bases and V 7 bases, and 12 bases lay outside the gene matches. Germline V CDR1 and CDR2: MNHEY, SMNVEV (reference sequence). This CDR3 spans 15 amino acids. CDR3 loop: CASTQLGTGGGSYTF. Here the CDR3 DNA reads TGTGCCAGCACCCAACTCGGGACAGGGGGCGGGAGCTACACCTTC.

This clonotype is categorized as medium-sized (0.01 to 0.1%). The gene calls are TRBV27 and TRBJ2-7; 9 bases agree with TRBD1. Germline values: CDR1 MNHEY, CDR2 SMNVEV (reference sequence). The CDR3 is 17 amino acids. With V trimmed by 6 bases and J by 6 bases, 18 bases remained unmatched. The CDR3 is CASRGGQGNPLGGEQYF. The CDR3 region has the DNA TGTGCCAGCAGGGGGGGACAGGGAAACCCGCTGGGGGGCGAGCAGTACTTC.

Judged by abundance, this clonotype is medium-sized (0.01 to 0.1%). The junction differs from germline at one of its ends, possibly a read error. The rearrangement links TRBV20-1 to TRBJ1-5; unclear D gene. The CDR3 is 14 amino acids. Germline assignment: CDR1 DFQATT and CDR2 SNEGSKA (reference sequence). Written as DNA, the CDR3 is TGCAGTGCCAGAGAAGTGATTACCAATCAGCCCCAGCATTTT. Protein: CSAREVITNQPQHF.

This clonotype is categorized as medium-sized. The CDR3 here is CATSRAVAGTGLETQYF. The CDR3 nucleotides read TGTGCCACCAGCAGAGCCGTAGCCGGGACAGGGTTAGAGACCCAGTACTTC. This rearrangement joins TRBV15 to TRBJ2-5, with 9 nucleotides matching TRBD1. This CDR3 has 17 residues. V shed 1 base, J shed 4 bases, and the junction held 10 bases outside the gene matches. CDR1 is LNHNV, CDR2 YYDKDF, per germline (reference sequence).

This clonotype is labeled as medium-sized. The rearrangement links TRBV7-8 to TRBJ1-6; maybe TRBD1 (5 bases). Germline V lookup: CDR1 SGHVS, CDR2 FQNEAQ. CDR3 length: 14 residues. V dropped 8 bases and J dropped 7 bases, with 15 bases sitting between them. CDR3 loop: CASSWGDVNSPLHF. The CDR3 DNA sequence: TGTGCCAGCTCGTGGGGGGATGTCAATTCACCCCTCCACTTT. Full variable domain (missing parts from reference TRBV7-8 and TRBJ1-6): GAGVSQSPRYKVAKRGQDVALRCDPISGHVSLFWYQQALGQGPEFLTYFQNEAQLDKSGLPSDRFFAERPEGSVSTLKIQRTQQEDSAVYLCASSWGDVNSPLHFGNGTRLTVT.

This clonotype is classed as medium-sized. The chain uses TRBV7-2 and TRBJ2-5, with D possibly matching TRBD2 (5 bases). CDR3 length: 14 amino acids. Trimming stripped 5 bases from V and 4 bases from J, with 14 bases between. Germline loops: CDR1 SGHTA, CDR2 FQGNSA. The CDR3 spells CASSLTRGGETQYF. In nucleotides, the CDR3 is TGTGCCAGCAGCCTTACTAGAGGTGGAGAGACCCAGTACTTC. The entire variable domain, with the rest obtained from reference TRBV7-2 and TRBJ2-5, is as follows: GAGVSQSPSNKVTEKGKDVELRCDPISGHTALYWYRQSLGQGLEFLIYFQGNSAPDKSGLPSDRFSAERTGGSVSTLTIQRTQQEDSAVYLCASSLTRGGETQYFGPGTRLLVL.

This clonotype is classed as medium-sized. V and J are TRBV5-6 and TRBJ2-7; D not certain. The V end was cut by 0 bases, the J end by 4 bases, with 14 bases between. Germline-derived CDR1 and CDR2 are SGHDT and YYEEEE. This CDR3 is built from 15 residues. CDR3 sequence reads: CASSLGMQPGYEQYF. For the CDR3, the DNA is TGTGCCAGCAGCTTGGGAATGCAGCCAGGATACGAGCAGTACTTC.

This clonotype is medium-sized. V and J are TRBV28 and TRBJ1-1; TRBD1 matches at 9 bases. The germline V gene has CDR1 MDHEN and CDR2 SYDVKM. This CDR3 has 13 amino acids. The trim removed 6 bases at V and 1 base at J, leaving 0 bases unmatched. The CDR3 DNA follows: TGTGCCAGCAGGGGACAGGGGAACACTGAAGCTTTCTTT. As protein: CASRGQGNTEAFF.

This clonotype is large. The rearrangement joins TRBV7-8 to TRBJ2-1, with TRBD2 identical over 11 bases. The CDR3 length is 18 residues. CDR1 and CDR2 (germline): SGHVS, FQNEAQ. V shed 1 base, J shed 8 bases, and the junction held 13 bases outside the gene matches. The CDR3 DNA is TGTGCCAGCAGCTTAGATCCCCGTGGGCTAGCGGGGGGAGATGAGCAGTTCTTC. Protein: CASSLDPRGLAGGDEQFF.

This clonotype qualifies as medium-sized (0.01 to 0.1%). The chain couples TRBV28 to TRBJ1-1; D may be TRBD1 (5 bases). This CDR3 comprises 14 residues. Germline CDR1 and CDR2: MDHEN and SYDVKM. The germline V and J ends were trimmed by 4 bases and 5 bases, with 14 bases remaining between them. The CDR3 here is CASSSPPAGTEAFF. CDR3 sequence (DNA): TGTGCCAGCAGTTCACCTCCGGCAGGGACTGAAGCTTTCTTT.

By its share, this clonotype is large (0.1 to 1%). The rearrangement joins TRBV20-1 to TRBJ2-3; 8 bases map to TRBD2. Germline V CDR1 and CDR2: DFQATT, SNEGSKA (reference sequence). This CDR3 comprises 13 residues. J gave up 5 bases and V 7 bases, and 8 bases lay outside the gene matches. CDR3: CSELARGGDTQYF. CDR3 in DNA: TGCAGTGAACTAGCTCGGGGGGGAGATACGCAGTATTTT.